These 12 T cell receptor beta chains were all obtained from the same sample, sequenced in a study of shared clonotypes between healthy human individuals. This table comes from immunoSEQ multiplex PCR, and its TCRdb copy is limited to in-frame clones, with some not included. The sample yields fewer than 3 million clones, roughly 92% seen once. Sequenced: naive CD4+ T cells from PBMCs. Subset meaning: CD45RA+ positively selected. The receptors stem from a man aged 18 to 29 in good health. Some clones in this sample may be carry-over from other donors' samples.

The rearrangement links TRBV27 to TRBJ2-2; the D gene is possibly TRBD2 (6 bases). The CDR3 is made up of 16 amino acids. Trimming removed 10 bases at V and 6 bases at J, with 24 bases between. Germline CDR1 and CDR2: MNHEY and SMNVEV (reference sequence). The CDR3: CATRWEVGALSGELFF. CDR3 DNA sequence: TGTGCCACCCGGTGGGAGGTGGGAGCGCTTTCCGGGGAGCTGTTTTTT.

V and J are TRBV4-1 and TRBJ2-7; 8 bases map to TRBD2. The V gene end was trimmed by 1 base and the J gene end by 0 bases; junction bases not matched to a gene: 8. Germline CDR1 and CDR2: MGHRA and YSYEKL. This CDR3 spans 17 amino acids. In DNA, the CDR3 is TGCGCCAGCAGCCAAGCCTGGGTAGCGGGAACCTCCTACGAGCAGTACTTC. Translated: CASSQAWVAGTSYEQYF.

The V call is TRBV30, the J call TRBJ1-3; a possible D gene is TRBD1 (5 bases). Per the germline V gene, CDR1 is GTSNPN and CDR2 is SVGIG (reference sequence). The CDR3 totals 15 residues. V was clipped by 1 base and J by 2 bases, with 12 bases between them. The CDR3 region is CAWSGNYRTGNTIYF. As DNA, the CDR3 is TGTGCCTGGAGTGGGAACTACAGGACTGGAAACACCATATATTTT.

The chain couples TRBV29-1 to TRBJ1-1, with D hard to call. Per germline, CDR1 SQVTM and CDR2 ANQGSEA. Trimming took 2 bases from V and 1 from J, leaving 8 bases between them. CDR3 length: 13 residues. CDR3 amino acids: CSVERDPNTEAFF. The CDR3 nucleotides read TGCAGCGTTGAACGGGATCCGAACACTGAAGCTTTCTTT.

This clone was seen once. The V call is TRBV7-2, the J call TRBJ2-7; TRBD2 might be the D (6 bases). Looked up from germline, CDR1 is SGHTA and CDR2 is FQGNSA. This CDR3 spans 15 amino acids. With 5 bases removed from V and 3 bases from J, the gap between germline ends came to 17 bases. The CDR3 DNA reads as TGTGCCAGCAGCCACGTCCGGGGGTCCAACTACGAGCAGTACTTC. Its translation is CASSHVRGSNYEQYF.

The chain recombines TRBV5-1 with TRBJ2-5; TRBD1 matches 10 bases. The CDR3 length is 16 residues. Germline values: CDR1 SGHRS, CDR2 YFSETQ. The V and J ends lost 4 bases and 4 bases, in that order; junction bases with no gene match: 10. The CDR3 DNA follows: TGCGCCAGCAGCCGGGTGGGACAGGGGAGAGGAGAGACCCAGTACTTC. Protein sequence: CASSRVGQGRGETQYF.

The chain has TRBV10-1 and TRBJ2-3, with 8 bases that match TRBD2. After removal of 4 bases from V and 1 base from J, the junction contained 7 bases not matched to a gene. Germline CDR1 is WNHNN and CDR2 is SYGVQD (reference sequence). The CDR3 covers 16 residues. CDR3: CASSALREGGTDTQYF. For the CDR3, the DNA is TGCGCCAGCAGTGCCCTTCGGGAGGGCGGCACAGATACGCAGTATTTT.

The gene calls are TRBV5-1 and TRBJ1-1; TRBD1 might be the D (6 bases). Germline V lookup: CDR1 SGHRS, CDR2 YFSETQ. V was pared by 3 bases and J by 0 bases, with 15 bases between. The CDR3 totals 16 residues. CDR3 loop: CASSSWTGAVNTEAFF. Written as DNA, the CDR3 is TGCGCCAGCAGCTCGTGGACGGGGGCTGTGAACACTGAAGCTTTCTTT.

As to this clone: Other DNA sequences of this sample code for an identical CDR3. The genes are TRBV5-1 and TRBJ2-5, with D perhaps matching TRBD1 (6 bases). The CDR3 contains 13 residues. Germline V gives CDR1 SGHRS, CDR2 YFSETQ. The V gene lost 2 bases and the J gene lost 1 base, with 6 bases spanning the gap. The CDR3 DNA is TGCGCCAGCAGCTTACAGGGCCAAGAGACCCAGTACTTC. It yields the protein CASSLQGQETQYF.

The chain is built from TRBV18 and TRBJ2-7; TRBD1 might be the D (6 bases). Between the trimmed V and J ends, which lost 2 bases and 5 bases, there was a span of 13 bases. Germline assignment: CDR1 KGHSH and CDR2 LQKENI. The CDR3 runs to 14 residues. CDR3: CASSPTGPSDEQYF. The CDR3 DNA reads TGTGCCAGCTCACCAACAGGGCCCTCGGACGAGCAGTACTTC.

Only one count was recorded for this clone. The rearrangement links TRBV28 to TRBJ2-7, with D possibly TRBD2 on 6 matching bases. The CDR3 spans 15 residues. Germline values: CDR1 MDHEN, CDR2 SYDVKM. With 6 bases removed from V and 5 bases from J, the gap between germline ends came to 20 bases. CDR3 sequence: CASSPNRAGGDEQYF. The CDR3 bases are TGTGCCAGCAGCCCGAACCGGGCCGGGGGAGACGAGCAGTACTTC.

The rearrangement joins TRBV5-1 to TRBJ2-2, with 8 bases fitting TRBD1. The junction had 8 bases not matched to a gene; V was cut back by 4 bases and J by 6 bases. The CDR3 spans 15 residues. CDR1 is SGHRS, CDR2 YFSETQ, per germline. The CDR3 is CASSPTPTGAGELFF. For the CDR3, the DNA is TGCGCCAGCAGCCCAACCCCGACAGGGGCCGGGGAGCTGTTTTTT.